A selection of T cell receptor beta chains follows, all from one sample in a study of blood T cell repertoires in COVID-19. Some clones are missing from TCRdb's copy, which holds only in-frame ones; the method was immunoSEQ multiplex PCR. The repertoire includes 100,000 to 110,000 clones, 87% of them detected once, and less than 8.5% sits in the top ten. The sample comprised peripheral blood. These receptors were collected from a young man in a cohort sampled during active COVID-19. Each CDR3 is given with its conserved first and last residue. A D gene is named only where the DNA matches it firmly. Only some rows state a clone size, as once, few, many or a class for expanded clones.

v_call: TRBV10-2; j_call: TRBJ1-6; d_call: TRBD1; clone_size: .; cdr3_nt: TGCGCCAGCAGGGTCGGGACAGGAGATTCACCCCTCCACTTT; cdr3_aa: CASRVGTGDSPLHF
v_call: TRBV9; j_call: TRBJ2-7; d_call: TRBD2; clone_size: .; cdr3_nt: TGTGCCAGCAGCGCGGGACTAGCGGGGGAGACCTACGAGCAGTACTTC; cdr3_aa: CASSAGLAGETYEQYF
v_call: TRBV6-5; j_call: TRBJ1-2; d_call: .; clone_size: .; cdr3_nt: TGTGCCAGCAGAGACAGCAAAACAGGATATGGCTACACCTTC; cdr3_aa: CASRDSKTGYGYTF
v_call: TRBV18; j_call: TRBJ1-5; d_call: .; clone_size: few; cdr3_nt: TGTGCCAGCTCACCCGGCAGGGATCAGCCCCAGCATTTT; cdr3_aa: CASSPGRDQPQHF
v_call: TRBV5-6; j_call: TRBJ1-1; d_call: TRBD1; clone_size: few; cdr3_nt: TGTGCCAGCAGCGTACAGGGGTTCAACACTGAAGCTTTCTTT; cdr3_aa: CASSVQGFNTEAFF
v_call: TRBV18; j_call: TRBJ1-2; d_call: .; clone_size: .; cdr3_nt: TGTGCCAGCTCACCATCCGGGGTAGGGCTTACTAACTATGGCTACACCTTC; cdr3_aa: CASSPSGVGLTNYGYTF
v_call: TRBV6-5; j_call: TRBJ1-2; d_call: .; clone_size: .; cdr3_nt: TGTGCCAGCAGTTACTCGAATCGGGGAGACTATGGCTACACCTTC; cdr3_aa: CASSYSNRGDYGYTF
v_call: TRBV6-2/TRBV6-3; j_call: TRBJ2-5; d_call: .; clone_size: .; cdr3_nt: TGTGCCAGCAGTCAGAAAGAGACCCAGTACTTC; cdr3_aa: CASSQKETQYF
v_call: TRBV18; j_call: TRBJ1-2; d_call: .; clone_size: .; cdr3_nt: TGTGCCAGCTCACCACCGGGGGGATTCTGCACCTTC; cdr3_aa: CASSPPGGFCTF
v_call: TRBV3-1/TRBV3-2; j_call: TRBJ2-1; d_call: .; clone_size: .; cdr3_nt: TGTGCCAGCAGCCAAGATCAGGTTGAGCAGTTCTTC; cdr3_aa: CASSQDQVEQFF
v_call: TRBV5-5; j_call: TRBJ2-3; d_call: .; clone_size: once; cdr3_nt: TGTGCCAGCAGCTTGGTTGGGACTGGAACAGATACGCAGTATTTT; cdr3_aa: CASSLVGTGTDTQYF
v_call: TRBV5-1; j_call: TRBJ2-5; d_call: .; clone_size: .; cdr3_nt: TGCGCCAGCAGCTTGTGGGGGGGGCCCCAAGAGACCCAGTACTTC; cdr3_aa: CASSLWGGPQETQYF
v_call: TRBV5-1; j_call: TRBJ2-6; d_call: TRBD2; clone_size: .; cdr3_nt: TGCGCCAGCAGCTTGACTCTAGCGGGGGGCTCTGGGGCCAACGTCCTGACTTTC; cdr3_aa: CASSLTLAGGSGANVLTF
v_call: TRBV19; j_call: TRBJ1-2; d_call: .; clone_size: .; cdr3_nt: TGTGCCAGTACTCCCGACAGGATGGGTGGCTACACCTTC; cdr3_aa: CASTPDRMGGYTF
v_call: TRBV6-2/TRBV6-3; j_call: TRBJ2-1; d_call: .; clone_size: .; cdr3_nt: TGTGCCAGCAGTTACTCGGGCTCTCATGAGCAGTTCTTC; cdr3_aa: CASSYSGSHEQFF
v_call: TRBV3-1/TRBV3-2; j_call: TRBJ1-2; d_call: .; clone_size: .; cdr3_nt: TGTGCCAGCAGCCCAGGGTTGGGACAATGGGGCTACACCTTC; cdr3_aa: CASSPGLGQWGYTF
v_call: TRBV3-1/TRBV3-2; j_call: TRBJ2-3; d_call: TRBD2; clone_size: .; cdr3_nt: TGTGCCAGCAGCCAAGTTACGCTAGCGGGGGCCCGGGGTACGCAGTATTTT; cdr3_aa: CASSQVTLAGARGTQYF
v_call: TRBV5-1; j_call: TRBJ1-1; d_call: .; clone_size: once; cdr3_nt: TGCGCCAGCAGCTTGACAGAGCTGAACACTGAAGCTTTCTTT; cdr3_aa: CASSLTELNTEAFF
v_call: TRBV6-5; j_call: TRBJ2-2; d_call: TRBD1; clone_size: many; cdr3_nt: TGTGCCGGATCCCGGACAGGGGACACCGGGGAGCTGTTTTTT; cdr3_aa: CAGSRTGDTGELFF
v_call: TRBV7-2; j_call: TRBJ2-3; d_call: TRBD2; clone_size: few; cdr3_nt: TGTGCCAGCAGCTCCCGACTAGCGGGGGCCACAGATACGCAGTATTTT; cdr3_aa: CASSSRLAGATDTQYF
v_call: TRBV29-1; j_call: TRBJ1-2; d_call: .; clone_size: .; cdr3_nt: TGCAGCGTGAAACCTCTCGGGGGATGGGATGGCTACACCTTC; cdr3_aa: CSVKPLGGWDGYTF
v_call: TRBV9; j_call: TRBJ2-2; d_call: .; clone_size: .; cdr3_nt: TGTGCCAGCAGCAACTATAACACCGGGGAGCTGTTTTTT; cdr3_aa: CASSNYNTGELFF
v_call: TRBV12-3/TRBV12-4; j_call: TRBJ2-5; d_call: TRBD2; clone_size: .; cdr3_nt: TGTGCCAGCAGCTGGGGACTACCAGAGACCCAGTACTTC; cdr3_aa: CASSWGLPETQYF
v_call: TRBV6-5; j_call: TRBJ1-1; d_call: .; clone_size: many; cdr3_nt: TGTGCCAGCAGTCACGGGTACAGGGAGAACACTGAAGCTTTCTTT; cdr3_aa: CASSHGYRENTEAFF
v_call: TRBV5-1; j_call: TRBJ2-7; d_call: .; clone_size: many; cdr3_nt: TGCGCCAGCAGCCCCCGTGGGGCAGATTACGAGCAGTACTTC; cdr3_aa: CASSPRGADYEQYF
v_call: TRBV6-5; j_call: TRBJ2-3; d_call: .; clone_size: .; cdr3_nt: TGTGCCAGCAGTTGGGGGGGGCAGGCAGATACGCAGTATTTT; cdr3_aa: CASSWGGQADTQYF
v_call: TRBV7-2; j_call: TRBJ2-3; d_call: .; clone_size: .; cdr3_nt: TGTGCCAGCAGCTTAGCGATATCGGGGACAGATACGCAGTATTTT; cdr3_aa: CASSLAISGTDTQYF
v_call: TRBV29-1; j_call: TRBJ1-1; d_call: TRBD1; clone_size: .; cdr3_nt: TGCAGCGCCGGACAGGGCGGTACTGAAGCTTTCTTT; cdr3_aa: CSAGQGGTEAFF
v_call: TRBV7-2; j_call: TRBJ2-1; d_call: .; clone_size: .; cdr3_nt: TGTGCCAGCAGCCAACGGACCGACTACACTGAGCAGTTCTTC; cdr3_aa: CASSQRTDYTEQFF
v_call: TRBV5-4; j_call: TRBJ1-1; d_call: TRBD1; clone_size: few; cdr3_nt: TGTGCCAGCAGCTTCCGGGACAGGGGGCGCGAGGGCACTGAAGCTTTCTTT; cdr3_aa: CASSFRDRGREGTEAFF
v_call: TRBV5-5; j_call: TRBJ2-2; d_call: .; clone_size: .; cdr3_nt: TGTGCCAGCAGCTTGACGGGAATCGGGGAGCTGTTTTTT; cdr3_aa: CASSLTGIGELFF
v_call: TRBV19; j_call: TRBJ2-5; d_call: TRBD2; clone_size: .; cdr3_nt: TGTGCCAGTAGTATAGATGTAGTAGCGGGGACCCAAGAGACCCAGTACTTC; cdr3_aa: CASSIDVVAGTQETQYF
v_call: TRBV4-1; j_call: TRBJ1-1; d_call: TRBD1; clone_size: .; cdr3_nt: TGCGCCAGCAGCCAAGGAATACAGGGGATCAACACTGAAGCTTTCTTT; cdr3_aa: CASSQGIQGINTEAFF
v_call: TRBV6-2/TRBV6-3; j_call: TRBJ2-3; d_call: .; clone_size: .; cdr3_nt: TGTGCCAGCAGTTACTCTTTTGGGGTCGTCGCGGGGACAGATACGCAGTATTTT; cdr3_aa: CASSYSFGVVAGTDTQYF
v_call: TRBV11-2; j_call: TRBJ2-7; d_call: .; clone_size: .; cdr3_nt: TGTGCCAGCGTTCCCGGGGACGAGCAGTACTTC; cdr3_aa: CASVPGDEQYF
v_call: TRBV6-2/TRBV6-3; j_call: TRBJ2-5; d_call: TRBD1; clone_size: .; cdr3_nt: TGTGCCAGCAGTTACGGGACAGACGGTGGGGAGACCCAGTACTTC; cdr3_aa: CASSYGTDGGETQYF
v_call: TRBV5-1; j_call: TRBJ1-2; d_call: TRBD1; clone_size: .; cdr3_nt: TGCGCCAGCAGCCCGAGTTTGGGGACAGGGGGTGACTATGGCTACACCTTC; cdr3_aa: CASSPSLGTGGDYGYTF
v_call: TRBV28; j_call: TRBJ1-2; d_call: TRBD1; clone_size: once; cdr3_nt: TGTGCCAGCAGTTTAAATACAGGGGTTAAGGGCTACACCTTC; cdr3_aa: CASSLNTGVKGYTF
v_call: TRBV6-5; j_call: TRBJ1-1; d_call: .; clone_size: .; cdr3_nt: TGTGCCAGCAGGGGGGGGAACACTGAAGCTTTCTTT; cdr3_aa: CASRGGNTEAFF
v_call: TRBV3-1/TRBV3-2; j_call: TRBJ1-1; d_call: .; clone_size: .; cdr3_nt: TGTGCCAGCAGCCAAGAAGGCAGGGGCAGAACTTTCTTT; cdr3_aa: CASSQEGRGRTFF
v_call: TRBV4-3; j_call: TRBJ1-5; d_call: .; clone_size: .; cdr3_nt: TGCGCCAGCAGCCAAGACAGGTCTAATAGCAATCAGCCCCAGCATTTT; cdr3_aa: CASSQDRSNSNQPQHF
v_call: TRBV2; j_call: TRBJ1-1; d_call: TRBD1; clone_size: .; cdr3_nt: TGTGCCAGCAGTTTACAGGGGCGCACTGAAGCTTTCTTT; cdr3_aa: CASSLQGRTEAFF
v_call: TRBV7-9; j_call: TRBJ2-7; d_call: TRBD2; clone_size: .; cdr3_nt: TGTGCCAGCAGCTTAGGACTAGCGGAGCCATCCTACGAGCAGTACTTC; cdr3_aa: CASSLGLAEPSYEQYF
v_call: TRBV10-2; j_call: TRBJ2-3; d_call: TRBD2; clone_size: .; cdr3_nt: TGCGCCAGCAGCCGGACTAGCGGGGACACAGATACGCAGTATTTT; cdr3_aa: CASSRTSGDTDTQYF
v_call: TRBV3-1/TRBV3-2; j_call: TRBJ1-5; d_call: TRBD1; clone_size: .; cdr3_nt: TGTGCCAGCAGCCACGGAGGACAGGGAAGCAATCAGCCCCAGCATTTT; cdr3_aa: CASSHGGQGSNQPQHF
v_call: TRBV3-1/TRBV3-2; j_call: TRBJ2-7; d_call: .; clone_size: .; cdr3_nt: TGTGCCAGCAGCCGGCGGGGGCGCTCCTACGAGCAGTACTTC; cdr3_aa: CASSRRGRSYEQYF
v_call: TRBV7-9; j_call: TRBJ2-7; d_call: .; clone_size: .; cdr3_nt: TGTGCCAGCAGCCCGCCGGGTAGCGGTTACGAGCAGTACTTC; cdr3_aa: CASSPPGSGYEQYF
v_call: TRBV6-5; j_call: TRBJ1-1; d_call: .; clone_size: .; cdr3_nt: TGTGCCAGCAGCCTCCCGGGTGATTGGACTGAAGCTTTCTTT; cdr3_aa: CASSLPGDWTEAFF
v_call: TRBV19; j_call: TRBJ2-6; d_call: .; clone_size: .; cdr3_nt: TGTGCCAGTATGGGCTGGAGACTAGCTGGGGCCAACGTCCTGACTTTC; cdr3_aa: CASMGWRLAGANVLTF
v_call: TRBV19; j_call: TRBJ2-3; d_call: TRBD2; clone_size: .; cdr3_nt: TGTGCCAGTAGTCCGGGACTAGCGGGGGGCACAGATACGCAGTATTTT; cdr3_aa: CASSPGLAGGTDTQYF
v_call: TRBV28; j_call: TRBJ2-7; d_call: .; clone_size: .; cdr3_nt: TGTGCCAGCCGGGACACTAGATCCTACGAGCAGTACTTC; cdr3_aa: CASRDTRSYEQYF
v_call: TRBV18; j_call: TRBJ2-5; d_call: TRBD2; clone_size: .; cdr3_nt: TGTGCCAGCTCACCATTTGATAGCGGGGGGGCTGACGAGACCCAGTACTTC; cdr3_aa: CASSPFDSGGADETQYF
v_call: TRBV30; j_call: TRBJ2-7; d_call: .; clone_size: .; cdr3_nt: TGTGCCTGGAGTTCTACCTACGAGCAGTACTTC; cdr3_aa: CAWSSTYEQYF
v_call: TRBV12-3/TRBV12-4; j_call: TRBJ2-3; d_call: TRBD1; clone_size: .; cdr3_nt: TGTGCCAGCAGGCAGGGGGCGTCCGATACGCAGTATTTT; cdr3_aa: CASRQGASDTQYF